Listed here are 25 T cell receptor beta chains from one sample, sequenced in a study of blood T cells in healthy people across ages. A J-beta primer mix and a sample-barcoded 5' primer were used in a second PCR of about 7 to 12 cycles. TCRdb itself ran the 5' RACE reads through MiXCR, one entry per CDR3 protein. The sample shows about 810,000 distinct CDR3 sequences, about 36% of them seen only once. Sequenced material: blood. The receptors shown here come from a man between 18 and 35 years old in good health.

V is TRBV20-1 and J is TRBJ1-3; D ambiguous. Germline CDR1 DFQATT, CDR2 SNEGSKA (reference sequence). Trimming removed 0 bases at V and 0 bases at J, with 12 bases between. This CDR3 contains 16 residues. CDR3 bases: TGCAGTGCTAGAGATTCCCCCTCTTACTCTGGAAACACCATATATTTT. Translation: CSARDSPSYSGNTIYF.

V usage is TRBV29-1 and J usage is TRBJ1-1; the match to TRBD1 covers 10 bases. The junction had 11 bases not matched to a gene; V was cut back by 7 bases and J by 6 bases. CDR3 length: 14 amino acids. From germline, CDR1 is SQVTM and CDR2 ANQGSEA. Written as DNA, the CDR3 is TGCAGCGCTCGGGAGGGACAGGGGAATGCTGAAGCTTTCTTT. Translating it yields CSAREGQGNAEAFF.

About this clonotype itself: A single base separates this from a much larger clone, so it may be a read error. This rearrangement joins TRBV6-2 or TRBV6-3 to TRBJ1-5; unclear D gene. CDR3 length: 12 residues. V shed 2 bases and J shed 4 bases, with 3 bases lying between them. Germline lookup yields CDR1 MNHEY and CDR2 SVGEGT. CDR3 nucleotide sequence: TGTGCCAGCAGTTACATGAATCAGCCCCAGCATTTT. Its translation: CASSYMNQPQHF.

CDR3 sequence: CASSKRRGTVTHQETQYF. As DNA, the CDR3 is TGTGCCAGCAGCAAACGAAGGGGGACAGTCACTCACCAAGAGACCCAGTACTTC. The gene calls are TRBV21-1 and TRBJ2-5; TRBD1, as called in the table, went unchecked against the DNA. TRBV21-1 is termed a pseudogene. CDR3 length: 18 residues.

This clonotype was seen a few times. The chain joins TRBV6-6 to TRBJ2-5; 10 nucleotides agree with TRBD1. J lost 3 bases, V lost 6 bases, and 7 bases had no gene match. CDR1 and CDR2 from the germline V gene are MNHNY and SVGAGI (reference sequence). The CDR3 is 15 amino acids. The CDR3 bases are TGTGCCAGCAGCCTTGACAGGGGGCGCGAAGAGACCCAGTACTTC. Encoded protein: CASSLDRGREETQYF.

The rearrangement joins TRBV6-6 to TRBJ2-5; weak D call: TRBD1 (5 bases). CDR1 MNHNY and CDR2 SVGAGI come from the germline V gene (reference sequence). There are 12 residues in the CDR3. V dropped 1 base and J dropped 7 bases, with 7 bases sitting between them. For the CDR3, the DNA is TGTGCCAGCAGTTACTTTCAGGGGACCCAGTACTTC. Its translation: CASSYFQGTQYF.

On this clonotype: This clone may be a read error of a much larger clone one base away. The chain couples TRBV7-2 to TRBJ2-3, with D perhaps TRBD2 (6 bases). Germline V gene lookup returns CDR1 SGHTA and CDR2 FQGNSA. V lost 5 bases to trimming and J lost 4 bases, with 7 bases between them. The CDR3 has 12 residues. The CDR3 nucleotides are TGTACCAGCAGCCGGAGGGCAGATACGCAGTATTTT. As protein: CTSSRRADTQYF.

This clonotype was recorded a few times. This chain joins TRBV10-3 and TRBJ1-2; D uncertain. The V gene lost 3 bases and the J gene lost 4 bases, with 6 bases spanning the gap. The CDR3 has 12 residues. Looked up from germline, CDR1 is ENHRY and CDR2 is SYGVKD. CDR3 sequence: CAISETAYGYTF. Here the CDR3 DNA reads TGTGCCATCAGTGAAACGGCCTATGGCTACACCTTC.

This clonotype was observed once. This chain joins TRBV12-3 or TRBV12-4 and TRBJ2-1; 9 bases align to TRBD2. V lost 5 bases to trimming and J lost 7 bases; unmatched junction nucleotides: 9. The CDR3 has 15 residues. Here the CDR3 DNA reads TGTGCCAGCAGTCCCTTATTAGCGGGAGCGAATGAGCAGTTCTTC. It is translated as CASSPLLAGANEQFF.

This clonotype was recorded a few times. The genes are TRBV14 and TRBJ1-6; unclear D gene. This CDR3 has 14 residues. Trimming left V 0 bases short and J 10 bases short, with 10 bases between. Germline CDR1 and CDR2: SGHDN and FVKESK. CDR3 nucleotides: TGTGCCAGCAGCCAAGATAGACTTGGGTCACCCCTCCACTTT. This gives the protein CASSQDRLGSPLHF.

V is TRBV20-1 and J is TRBJ2-7, with a tentative D call TRBD2 (7 bases). Germline CDR1 DFQATT, CDR2 SNEGSKA (reference sequence). The V end was cut by 0 bases, the J end by 4 bases, with 19 bases between. The length of the CDR3 is 16 residues. The DNA of the CDR3 is TGCAGTGCTAGAGATGGTCCGGCGGGGGCCCTATACGAGCAGTACTTC. Residues: CSARDGPAGALYEQYF.

The rearrangement joins TRBV20-1 to TRBJ1-5; possible D gene TRBD1, 5 bases. This CDR3 spans 16 amino acids. Looked up from germline, CDR1 is DFQATT and CDR2 is SNEGSKA (reference sequence). The V gene lost 4 bases and the J gene lost 0 bases, with 16 bases spanning the gap. The chain's CDR3 is CSAKGYGGDSNQPQHF. The CDR3 nucleotides read TGCAGTGCTAAGGGGTATGGGGGAGATAGCAATCAGCCCCAGCATTTT.

This clonotype came up many times. V usage is TRBV11-1 and J usage is TRBJ2-1; D remains ambiguous. Germline V gene lookup returns CDR1 SGHAT and CDR2 FQDESV (reference sequence). The CDR3 has 15 residues. Trimming stripped 5 bases from V and 1 base from J, with 12 bases between. CDR3 amino acids: CASSPDGDSYNEQFF. The DNA for the CDR3 is TGTGCCAGCAGCCCCGACGGCGATTCCTACAATGAGCAGTTCTTC.

The gene calls are TRBV7-2 and TRBJ2-5; 8 nucleotides line up with TRBD2. V trimming: 5 bases; J trimming: 5 bases; junction bases outside the gene matches: 7. This CDR3 is 14 amino acids long. Germline V gene data show CDR1 as SGHTA and CDR2 as FQGNSA. The CDR3 DNA sequence: TGTGCCAGCAGCCCCCGGAGCGGGAGTGAGACCCAGTACTTC. Protein sequence: CASSPRSGSETQYF.

The V gene is TRBV4-1, the J gene TRBJ2-5; a possible D gene is TRBD1 (6 bases). V lost 1 base and J 3 bases, leaving 12 bases between the germline ends. The CDR3 extends over 15 amino acids. CDR1 is MGHRA, CDR2 YSYEKL, per germline. The CDR3 spells CASSQATRTEETQYF. The DNA of the CDR3 is TGCGCCAGCAGCCAAGCCACCCGGACAGAAGAGACCCAGTACTTC.

This chain uses TRBV7-6 with TRBJ2-7; the D is unclear. V dropped 2 bases and J dropped 7 bases, with 21 bases sitting between them. The CDR3 sequence is 16 residues long. CDR1 is SGHVS and CDR2 is FNYEAQ in the germline V gene. The CDR3: CASSLLGRVGFNEQYF. The CDR3 region has the DNA TGTGCCAGCAGCTTATTGGGTCGGGTAGGTTTCAATGAGCAGTACTTC.

V and J are TRBV5-5 and TRBJ1-2; no reliable D call. Germline V CDR1 and CDR2: SGHKS, YYEKEE (reference sequence). V gave up 1 base and J gave up 2 bases, with 9 bases separating them. The CDR3 contains 14 residues. The CDR3 spells CASSLPDTNYGYTF. The DNA for the CDR3 is TGTGCCAGCAGCTTGCCCGACACAAACTATGGCTACACCTTC.

This clonotype was observed a few times. This chain connects TRBV29-1 to TRBJ1-1, with a tentative D call TRBD1 (5 bases). The CDR3 loop spans 13 amino acids. From germline, CDR1 is SQVTM and CDR2 ANQGSEA. The germline V and J ends were trimmed by 5 bases and 0 bases, with 10 bases remaining between them. The chain's CDR3 is CSVKGVLNTEAFF. The CDR3 bases are TGCAGCGTTAAAGGGGTCCTGAACACTGAAGCTTTCTTT.

The chain uses TRBV3-1 and TRBJ2-1; 10 bases line up with TRBD2. From germline, CDR1 is LGHDT and CDR2 YNNKEL (reference sequence). Unmatched junction bases numbered 10, after V lost 4 bases and J lost 10 bases. CDR3 length: 15 residues. The CDR3 here is CASSLPAGGLKEQFF. The CDR3, as DNA: TGTGCCAGCAGCCTCCCAGCGGGGGGGCTCAAGGAGCAGTTCTTC.

The rearrangement uses TRBV2 and TRBJ2-1; D unresolved. The V and J ends lost 8 bases and 13 bases respectively, with 18 bases between them. The CDR3 totals 12 residues. Looked up from germline, CDR1 is SNHLY and CDR2 is FYNNEI. CDR3 nucleotide sequence: TGTGCCAGCGCCCTCCTCAGCCAGACCCAGTTCTTC. Translated, it gives CASALLSQTQFF. Combining the CDR3 with reference TRBV2 and TRBJ2-1 gives the whole variable domain EPEVTQTPSHQVTQMGQEVILRCVPISNHLYFYWYRQILGQKVEFLVSFYNNEISEKSEIFDDQFSVERPDGSNFTLKIRSTKLEDSAMYFCASALLSQTQFFGPGTRLTVL.

This clonotype was found a few times. The chain employs TRBV6-5 and TRBJ1-6, with D possibly matching TRBD1 (6 bases). CDR1 MNHEY and CDR2 SVGAGI come from the germline V gene. The ends were cut back, 4 bases at V and 7 bases at J, with 14 bases in the middle. The CDR3 totals 15 residues. The CDR3 nucleotides are TGTGCCAGCAGTTCCCCAGGGGCAGCGAATTCACCCCTCCACTTT. Translated, it gives CASSSPGAANSPLHF.

This sequence joins TRBV9 and TRBJ1-2; D gene unclear. Deletions cut 1 base from V and 6 bases from J, with 7 bases between. Germline lookup yields CDR1 SGDLS and CDR2 YYNGEE. The CDR3 is 12 amino acids. The CDR3 coding sequence is TGTGCCAGCAGCGTACACAGCCATGGCTACACCTTC. Its translation: CASSVHSHGYTF.

This clonotype has only a few counts. This chain uses TRBV12-3 or TRBV12-4 with TRBJ2-6, with a possible D match to TRBD2 (6 bases). V was trimmed by 8 bases and J by 2 bases, leaving 13 bases between them. The CDR3 length is 15 residues. CDR3 amino acids: CASGRMGAGANVLTF. The CDR3 DNA is TGTGCCAGCGGGAGGATGGGTGCTGGGGCCAACGTCCTGACTTTC.

The chain is built from TRBV5-1 and TRBJ2-5; D is tentatively TRBD1 or TRBD2 (6 bases each). The CDR3 contains 20 residues. Germline CDR1 reads SGHRS; CDR2 reads YFSETQ. Trimming took off 7 bases at V and 1 base at J, with 32 bases between the two ends. Here the CDR3 DNA reads TGCGCCAGCTATTTGGGGGGCGAATACCCGGTTGGGACAATCCAAGAGACCCAGTACTTC. Translating gives CASYLGGEYPVGTIQETQYF.

A note on this clonotype: Given a much more abundant clone one base away, this may be a read error. The rearrangement links TRBV20-1 to TRBJ2-7, with TRBD2 matching over 11 bases. Per germline, CDR1 DFQATT and CDR2 SNEGSKA (reference sequence). The junction had 12 bases not matched to a gene; V was cut back by 1 base and J by 7 bases. This CDR3 spans 16 amino acids. This CDR3 reads CSARGFSGGALDEQYF. The CDR3 DNA reads as TGCAGTGCTAGAGGATTTAGCGGGGGGGCTTTGGATGAGCAGTACTTC.